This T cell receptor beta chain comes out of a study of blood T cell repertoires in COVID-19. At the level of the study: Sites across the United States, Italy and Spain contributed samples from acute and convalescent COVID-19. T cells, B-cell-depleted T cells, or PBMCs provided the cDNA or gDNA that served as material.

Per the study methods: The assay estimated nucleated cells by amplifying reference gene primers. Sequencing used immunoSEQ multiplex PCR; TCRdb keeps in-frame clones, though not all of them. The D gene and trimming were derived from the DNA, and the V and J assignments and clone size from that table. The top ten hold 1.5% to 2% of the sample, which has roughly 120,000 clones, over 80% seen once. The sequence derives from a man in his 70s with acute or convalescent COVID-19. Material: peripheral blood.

The chain's CDR3 is CASSPGQRPNQPQHF. The DNA for the CDR3 is TGTGCCAGCAGCCCGGGACAGCGTCCCAATCAGCCCCAGCATTTT. The V and J genes are TRBV5-5 and TRBJ1-5, with TRBD1 identical over 7 bases. The CDR3 sequence is 15 residues long. Germline V lookup: CDR1 SGHKS, CDR2 YYEKEE (reference sequence). V gave up 4 bases and J gave up 3 bases; unmatched junction bases: 7. Full variable domain (remainder filled in from reference TRBV5-5 and TRBJ1-5): DAGVTQSPTHLIKTRGQQVTLRCSPISGHKSVSWYQQVLGQGPQFIFQYYEKEERGRGNFPDRFSARQFPNYSSELNVNALLLGDSALYLCASSPGQRPNQPQHFGDGTRLSIL.